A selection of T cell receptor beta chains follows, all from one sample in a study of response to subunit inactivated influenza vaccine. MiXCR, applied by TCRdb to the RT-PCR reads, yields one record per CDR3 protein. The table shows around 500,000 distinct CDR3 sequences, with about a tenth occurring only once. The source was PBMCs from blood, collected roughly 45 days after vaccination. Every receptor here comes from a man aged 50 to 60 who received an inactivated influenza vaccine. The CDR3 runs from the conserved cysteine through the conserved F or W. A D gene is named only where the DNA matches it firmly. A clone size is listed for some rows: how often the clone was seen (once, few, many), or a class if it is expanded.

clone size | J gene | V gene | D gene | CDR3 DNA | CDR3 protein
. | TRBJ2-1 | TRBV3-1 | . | TGTGCCAGCAGCCACGGCAGATTGAGGGAAAGCTCCTACAATGAGCAGTTCTTC | CASSHGRLRESSYNEQFF
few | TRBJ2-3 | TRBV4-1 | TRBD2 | TGCGCCAGCAGCCACCTCTTTACGGGCGGGAGCCGTACCTCTAGCACAGATACGCAGTATTTT | CASSHLFTGGSRTSSTDTQYF
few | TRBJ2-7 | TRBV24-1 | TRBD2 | TGTGCCACCAGTGATGGGGCGACTAGCGGTCCCTACGAGCAGTACTTC | CATSDGATSGPYEQYF
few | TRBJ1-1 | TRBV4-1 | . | TGCGCCAGCGCGCGGGGGCTACACCAGAACACTGAAGCTTTCTTT | CASARGLHQNTEAFF
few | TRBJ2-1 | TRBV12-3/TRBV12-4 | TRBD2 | TGTGCCAGCGGGACTAGCGGTACCTACAATGAGCAGTTCTTC | CASGTSGTYNEQFF
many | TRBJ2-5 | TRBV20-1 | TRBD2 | TGCAGTGCTAGGAGACTAGCGGGAGTAGAGACCCAGTACTTC | CSARRLAGVETQYF
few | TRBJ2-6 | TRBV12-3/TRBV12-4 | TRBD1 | TGTGCCAGCAGGGGGTGGACAGGGGAGTTTTCTGGGGCCAACGTCCTGACTTTC | CASRGWTGEFSGANVLTF
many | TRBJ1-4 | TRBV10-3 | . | TGTGCCATCAGGTCCGGAGCAACTAATGAAAAACTGTTTTTT | CAIRSGATNEKLFF
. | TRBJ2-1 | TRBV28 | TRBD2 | TGTGCCAGCAGTCCTATTACGAACCTAGCGGGAGGACCCTACAATGAGCAGTTCTTC | CASSPITNLAGGPYNEQFF
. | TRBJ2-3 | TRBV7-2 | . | TGTGCCAGCAGCTTAGCTGCACTAGCATCAGATACGCAGTATTTT | CASSLAALASDTQYF
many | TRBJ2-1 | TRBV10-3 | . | TGTGCCATCAGCCCCCGATCCGTTGGCAATGAGCAGTTCTTC | CAISPRSVGNEQFF
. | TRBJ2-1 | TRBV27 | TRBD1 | TGTGCCAGCAGTTTAGTACAGGGGAGCTACAATGAGCAGTTCTTC | CASSLVQGSYNEQFF
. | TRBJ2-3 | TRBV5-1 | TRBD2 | TGCGCCAGCAGCTTTTTAGCGGGAGGGCCAGATACGCAGTATTTT | CASSFLAGGPDTQYF